This TCR beta chain derives from a study of blood T cell repertoires in COVID-19. Study overall: PBMCs, B-cell-depleted T cells, or T cells provided the cDNA or gDNA that made up the material.

This CDR3 spans 18 amino acids. Unmatched junction bases numbered 6, after V lost 3 bases and J lost 1 base. Germline V gene data show CDR1 as MDHEN and CDR2 as SYDVKM. Repertoires were generated with immunoSEQ multiplex PCR, while TCRdb's copy carries only in-frame clones and drops some. The sample has under 200,000 clones; approximately 77% are singletons. The cohort comprised adults aged roughly 18 to 100 years residing in about two dozen US areas. Two negative PCRs, clearance, or symptom resolution characterized the recovered Cohort 3 donors. The clonotype was recovered from a man in his 60s who had recovered from COVID-19. The specimen was PBMCs or T cells enriched from blood (not recorded which). The genes are TRBV28 and TRBJ2-4, with 13 nucleotides matching TRBD2. The CDR3 DNA is TGTGCCAGCAGTTTCCATGGACTAGCGGGAGTCGCCAAAAACATTCAGTACTTC. Protein sequence: CASSFHGLAGVAKNIQYF.